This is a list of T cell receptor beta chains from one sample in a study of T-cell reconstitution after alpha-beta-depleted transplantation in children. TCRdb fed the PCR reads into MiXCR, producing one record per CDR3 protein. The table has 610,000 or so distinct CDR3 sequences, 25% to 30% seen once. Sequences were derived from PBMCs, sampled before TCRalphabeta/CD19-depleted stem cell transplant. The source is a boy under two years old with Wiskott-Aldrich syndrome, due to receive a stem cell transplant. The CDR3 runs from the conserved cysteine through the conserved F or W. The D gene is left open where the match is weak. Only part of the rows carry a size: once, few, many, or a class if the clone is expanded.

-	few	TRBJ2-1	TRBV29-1	TGCAGCGTTGACAGGGTCGATGAGCAGTTCTTC	CSVDRVDEQFF
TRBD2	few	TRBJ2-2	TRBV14	TGTGCCAGCAGCCGATTAGCGGGGATGAACACCGGGGAGCTGTTTTTT	CASSRLAGMNTGELFF
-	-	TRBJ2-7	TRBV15	TGTGCCACCAGCAGAGTCGGCGCTAGCGAGCAGTACTTC	CATSRVGASEQYF
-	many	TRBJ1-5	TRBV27	TGTGCCAGCAGTTCATATAGCAATCAGCCCCAGCATTTT	CASSSYSNQPQHF
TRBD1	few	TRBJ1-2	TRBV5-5	TGTGCCAGCAGCTCCGCCGGGACAGGGGCCTATGGCTACACCTTC	CASSSAGTGAYGYTF
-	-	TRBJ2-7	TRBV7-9	TGTGCCAGCAGCTTTGGTCGGACTACCGGCGAGCAGTACTTC	CASSFGRTTGEQYF
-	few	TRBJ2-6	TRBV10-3	TGTGCCATCAGCGTCTTAGGGGCGGGCTCTGGGGCCAACGTCCTGACTTTC	CAISVLGAGSGANVLTF
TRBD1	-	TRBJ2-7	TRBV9	TGTGCCAGCAGCGTATGGGGGACAGACAGCGAGCAGTACTTC	CASSVWGTDSEQYF
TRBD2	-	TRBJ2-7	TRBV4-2	TGTGCCAGCAGCCAAGGCCGGACTAGCGGGAGCTACCGCTCCTACGAGCAGTACTTC	CASSQGRTSGSYRSYEQYF
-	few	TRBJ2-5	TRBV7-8	TGTGCCAGCAGCTTAGTCGGGATGGGGACCCAGTACTTC	CASSLVGMGTQYF
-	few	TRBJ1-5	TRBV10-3	TGTGCCATCAAAGGGAATAGCAATCAGCCCCAGCATTTT	CAIKGNSNQPQHF
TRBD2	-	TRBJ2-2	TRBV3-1	TGTGCCAGCAGCCACAGACTAGCGGGAGGTGTCGGGGAGCTGTTTTTT	CASSHRLAGGVGELFF
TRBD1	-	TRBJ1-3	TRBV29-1	TGCAGCGTTGTGGACAGGGGGCGAAACACCATATATTTT	CSVVDRGRNTIYF
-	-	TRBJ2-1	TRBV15	TGTGCCACCAGCAGATCCGGGTCCTACAATGAGCAGTTCTTC	CATSRSGSYNEQFF
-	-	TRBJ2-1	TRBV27	TGTGCCAGCCGCCTGGGGAGCTCCTACAATGAGCAGTTCTTC	CASRLGSSYNEQFF
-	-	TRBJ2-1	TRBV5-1	TGCGCCAGCAAGGTAGGGCCGGCCGGGACCTACAATGAGCAGTTCTTC	CASKVGPAGTYNEQFF
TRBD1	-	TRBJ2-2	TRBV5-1	TGCGCCAGCAGCTCCAGGGGGCCGGACGGGGAGCTGTTTTTT	CASSSRGPDGELFF
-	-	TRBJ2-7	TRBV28	TGTGCCAGTCAACAGGGGGGGTACGAGCAGTACTTC	CASQQGGYEQYF
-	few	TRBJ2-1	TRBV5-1	TGCGCCAGCAGCTTGGTCCAGGACAATGAGCAGTTCTTC	CASSLVQDNEQFF
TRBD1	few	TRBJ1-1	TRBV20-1	TGCAGTGTCTACGGAGGACAGGGGGCGTTCGGGGAGGAAGCTTTCTTT	CSVYGGQGAFGEEAFF
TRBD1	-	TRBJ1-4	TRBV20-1	TGCAGTGCAACTTCCGACAGGGACGGTGAAAAACTGTTTTTT	CSATSDRDGEKLFF
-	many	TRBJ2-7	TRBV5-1	TGCGCCAGCAGCTTGGACGGGACCTACGAGCAGTACTTC	CASSLDGTYEQYF
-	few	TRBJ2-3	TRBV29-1	TGCAGCGCCGGCCGGGACGGTCGCACAGATACGCAGTATTTT	CSAGRDGRTDTQYF
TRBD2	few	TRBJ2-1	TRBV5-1	TGCGCCAGCAGCTTAGCGGGAGAGGATAATGAGCAGTTCTTC	CASSLAGEDNEQFF
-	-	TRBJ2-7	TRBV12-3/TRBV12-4	TGTGCCAGCAGTTTCAGCTACTACGAGCAGTACTTC	CASSFSYYEQYF
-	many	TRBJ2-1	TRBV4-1	TGCGCCAGCAGCCTCCCGGGCCCCTCCTACAATGAGCAGTTCTTC	CASSLPGPSYNEQFF
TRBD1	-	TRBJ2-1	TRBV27	TGTGCCAGCAGTTCCGCCAGGGGGAAGGGATTCTGGGAGCAGTTCTTC	CASSSARGKGFWEQFF
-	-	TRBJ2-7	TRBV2	TGTGCCAGCAGTGCCCAGGGTCTATACGAGCAGTACTTC	CASSAQGLYEQYF